These 32 T cell receptor beta chains were all obtained from the same sample, sequenced in a study of blood T cells in healthy people across ages. Combining a sample-barcoded 5' primer with a J-beta primer mix, a second PCR ran for roughly 7 to 12 cycles. TCRdb itself ran the 5' RACE reads through MiXCR, one entry per CDR3 protein. The sample has just over 800,000 distinct CDR3 sequences; roughly 60% are singletons. Sequenced sample: blood. The origin of the receptors is a man aged 30 to 39 in good health.

The chain is built from TRBV14 and TRBJ1-1; D possibly corresponds to TRBD1 (5 bases). V lost 2 bases, J lost 9 bases, and 10 bases lay in between. The CDR3 is 12 amino acids. Germline V gives CDR1 SGHDN, CDR2 FVKESK. Here the CDR3 reads CASSQIGTKAFF. CDR3 nucleotides: TGTGCCAGCAGCCAAATTGGGACTAAAGCTTTCTTT.

The chain links TRBV7-2 to TRBJ2-1; 14 bases align to TRBD2. The CDR3 has 15 amino acids. Germline lookup yields CDR1 SGHTA and CDR2 FQGNSA. J gave up 10 bases and V 9 bases, and 11 bases lay outside the gene matches. Written as DNA, the CDR3 is TGTGCCAGTAGGGACAGGACTAGCGGGGGGAGGGAGCAGTTCTTC. Amino acid sequence: CASRDRTSGGREQFF.

This clonotype was seen more than once but under ten times. The chain carries TRBV29-1 and TRBJ2-1; 7 positions agree with TRBD2. V lost 4 bases and J lost 6; bases outside the gene matches: 6. Looked up from germline, CDR1 is SQVTM and CDR2 is ANQGSEA. The CDR3 has 13 amino acids. Here the CDR3 DNA reads TGCAGCGTTGTTCGGACTAGAGGCAATGAGCAGTTCTTC. This encodes CSVVRTRGNEQFF.

This clonotype was picked up a small number of times. The chain has TRBV28 and TRBJ2-7, with 7 bases fitting TRBD1. The CDR3 spans 11 residues. Germline V gene data show CDR1 as MDHEN and CDR2 as SYDVKM. J gave up 3 bases and V 11 bases, and 4 bases lay outside the gene matches. The CDR3 DNA reads as TGTGCCTCGGGACAGTACTACGAGCAGTACTTC. The encoded protein is CASGQYYEQYF.

This clonotype was detected only once. V gene TRBV28 combines with J gene TRBJ1-4; perhaps TRBD1 as D (5 bases). Germline V gives CDR1 MDHEN, CDR2 SYDVKM. Trimming took off 8 bases at V and 4 bases at J, with 17 bases between the two ends. CDR3 length equals 15 residues. In DNA, the CDR3 is TGTGCCAGCGAGTTGGGGTCAGGGATTAATGAAAAACTGTTTTTT. Translating it yields CASELGSGINEKLFF.

This rearrangement joins TRBV6-6 to TRBJ2-1, with 10 bases identical to TRBD2. Germline-derived CDR1 and CDR2 are MNHNY and SVGAGI (reference sequence). The ends lost 5 bases at V and 8 bases at J; junction bases unmatched: 9. This CDR3 region has 15 residues. DNA of the CDR3: TGTGCCAGCAGTGACGAGCGGGGGGGAAAAGATGAGCAGTTCTTC. Translating it yields CASSDERGGKDEQFF.

This clonotype was recorded once. The CDR3 here is CASSGGSIAGGPGDEQFF. The DNA for the CDR3 is TGTGCCAGCAGTGGAGGGTCGATCGCGGGGGGGCCCGGGGATGAGCAGTTCTTC. The chain recombines TRBV2 with TRBJ2-1; TRBD2 matches 9 bases. CDR1 is SNHLY, CDR2 FYNNEI, per germline. The CDR3 contains 18 residues. Trimming at V came to 4 bases and at J to 8 bases, leaving 18 bases not matched to a gene.

The genes are TRBV6-2 or TRBV6-3 and TRBJ2-1; D perhaps matches TRBD1 (5 bases). Deletions cut 5 bases from V and 10 bases from J, with 12 bases between. This CDR3 is built from 12 residues. Germline CDR1 and CDR2: MNHEY and SVGEGT. The CDR3 DNA is TGTGCCAGCAGTGCAGGGCCCAACGAGCAGTTCTTC. Translation: CASSAGPNEQFF.

V and J are TRBV13 and TRBJ2-5, with a tentative D call TRBD2 (6 bases). CDR1 is PRHDT, CDR2 FYEKMQ, per germline (reference sequence). V was pared by 4 bases and J by 3 bases, with 12 bases between. The CDR3 contains 14 residues. The CDR3 DNA follows: TGTGCCAGCAGCTATAGGACTAAGAAAGAGACCCAGTACTTC. Its translation: CASSYRTKKETQYF.

The chain joins TRBV4-3 to TRBJ1-5; D uncertain. The CDR3 length is 15 residues. Germline CDR1 and CDR2: LGHNA and YSLEER. V was clipped by 2 bases and J by 5 bases, with 13 bases between them. The CDR3 region is CASSQYPGLYQPQHF. In DNA, the CDR3 is TGCGCCAGCAGCCAATACCCCGGACTCTATCAGCCCCAGCATTTT.

This chain connects TRBV4-1 to TRBJ2-1; TRBD2 matches at 10 bases. Germline V gives CDR1 MGHRA, CDR2 YSYEKL. With 5 bases clipped from V and 4 bases from J, the junction kept 14 bases outside the gene matches. This CDR3 is 18 amino acids long. CDR3 nucleotides: TGCGCCAGCAGCTCCAAGGAGAGCGGGGGGGCCTGGTACAATGAGCAGTTCTTC. This translates into CASSSKESGGAWYNEQFF.

The chain is built from TRBV19 and TRBJ2-3, with a weak D call TRBD2 (5 bases). Germline CDR1 reads LNHDA; CDR2 reads SQIVND (reference sequence). This CDR3 contains 14 residues. V dropped 7 bases and J dropped 0 bases, with 11 bases sitting between them. Written as DNA, the CDR3 is TGTGCCAGTAACCCTAGCAGAAGCACAGATACGCAGTATTTT. Its protein product is CASNPSRSTDTQYF.

The rearrangement uses TRBV6-5 and TRBJ2-3, with D perhaps matching TRBD2 (6 bases). The length of the CDR3 is 14 residues. Germline CDR1 MNHEY, CDR2 SVGAGI. Trimming left V 0 bases short and J 6 bases short, with 10 bases between. Here the CDR3 reads CASSYSTRSDTQYF. The CDR3 nucleotides are TGTGCCAGCAGTTACTCGACTAGAAGTGATACGCAGTATTTT.

This clonotype was found a few times. The chain carries TRBV29-1 and TRBJ2-1; 8 bases fit TRBD2. V was clipped by 3 bases and J by 8 bases; unmatched bases: 6. Germline CDR1 and CDR2: SQVTM and ANQGSEA. CDR3 length equals 13 residues. CDR3 protein: CSVDGLAFDEQFF. The CDR3 DNA is TGCAGCGTTGATGGACTAGCTTTCGATGAGCAGTTCTTC.

The gene calls are TRBV4-2 and TRBJ2-1; 7 bases line up with TRBD1. V was pared by 4 bases and J by 7 bases, with 7 bases of the junction left unmatched. From germline, CDR1 is LGHNA and CDR2 YNFKEQ. The CDR3 sequence is 14 residues long. CDR3 region: CASSRPGQQNEQFF. The CDR3 DNA reads as TGTGCCAGCAGCCGACCGGGACAGCAAAATGAGCAGTTCTTC.

This chain connects TRBV7-2 to TRBJ1-2; 9 bases map to TRBD1. The V and J ends lost 0 bases and 6 bases, in that order; junction bases with no gene match: 14. The CDR3 is 18 amino acids. CDR1 and CDR2 from the germline V gene are SGHTA and FQGNSA. CDR3 sequence reads: CASSLALGTGQLTHGYTF. The CDR3, as DNA: TGTGCCAGCAGCTTAGCGCTGGGGACAGGGCAACTAACTCATGGCTACACCTTC.

This chain joins TRBV6-1 and TRBJ2-7; D is perhaps TRBD1 or TRBD2 (6 bases each). Per germline, CDR1 MNHNS and CDR2 SASEGT. Trimming took off 0 bases at V and 4 bases at J, with 13 bases between the two ends. The CDR3 has 15 residues. CDR3 loop: CASSEARGALYEQYF. The CDR3 bases are TGTGCCAGCAGTGAAGCAAGGGGGGCCCTATACGAGCAGTACTTC.

This rearrangement joins TRBV3-1 to TRBJ2-2, with D unclear. The V and J ends lost 1 base and 2 bases respectively, with 8 bases between them. This CDR3 has 15 amino acids. The germline gives CDR1 LGHDT, CDR2 YNNKEL (reference sequence). CDR3 nucleotides: TGTGCCAGCAGCCAAGTGTGGCCAAACACCGGGGAGCTGTTTTTT. This codes for CASSQVWPNTGELFF.

This clonotype has only a few counts. The rearrangement joins TRBV2 to TRBJ1-4; TRBD1 agrees at 7 bases. After removal of 7 bases from V and 8 bases from J, the junction contained 7 bases not matched to a gene. Germline V lookup: CDR1 SNHLY, CDR2 FYNNEI. This CDR3 contains 13 residues. The CDR3 reads CASTWTGAEKLFF. CDR3 in DNA: TGTGCCAGCACCTGGACAGGTGCGGAAAAACTGTTTTTT.

This chain uses TRBV4-3 with TRBJ1-4; D remains unclear. Deletions cut 2 bases from V and 10 bases from J, with 17 bases between. CDR1 LGHNA and CDR2 YSLEER come from the germline V gene. The CDR3 loop spans 15 amino acids. CDR3 sequence reads: CASSQNREHRGKLFF. The CDR3 DNA reads TGCGCCAGCAGCCAAAACCGGGAGCATCGGGGAAAACTGTTTTTT.

This chain connects TRBV4-3 to TRBJ2-7, with D unresolved. This CDR3 has 17 residues. Germline CDR1 reads LGHNA; CDR2 reads YSLEER. V lost 1 base and J lost 3, with 19 bases in between. CDR3 DNA: TGCGCCAGCAGCCAAGGTGGTAGAGGCCCAAGCCGCTACGAGCAGTACTTC. This encodes CASSQGGRGPSRYEQYF.

This clonotype has more than one count but fewer than ten. The chain recombines TRBV25-1 with TRBJ2-1, with D uncertain. Trimming shortened V by 1 base and J by 4 bases, and 5 bases separated the two germline ends. The V gene's germline CDR1 is MGHDK and CDR2 SYGVNS. The CDR3 sequence is 13 residues long. The CDR3 loop is CASSEWDYNEQFF. CDR3 coding DNA: TGTGCCAGCAGTGAATGGGATTACAATGAGCAGTTCTTC.

This clonotype was seen once. This chain joins TRBV20-1 and TRBJ2-3; 12 nucleotides match TRBD2. The CDR3 length is 17 residues. The J segment lost 0 bases and the V segment lost 6 bases, leaving 10 bases of the junction unmatched. In germline, CDR1 is DFQATT, CDR2 SNEGSKA (reference sequence). The CDR3 DNA is TGCAGTGCGACGACTAGCGGGAGCCCTCGTAGCACAGATACGCAGTATTTT. Translated: CSATTSGSPRSTDTQYF.

The chain employs TRBV7-7 and TRBJ2-7; 12 bases map to TRBD2. The DNA matches TRBJ2-5 better at its end, which makes the J call doubtful. There are 15 residues in the CDR3. Germline-derived CDR1 and CDR2 are SSHAT and FNYEAQ (reference sequence). CDR3 DNA sequence: TGTGCCAGCAGCTTAGGGACTAGCGGGGTTGAGACCCAGTACTTC. Translating gives CASSLGTSGVETQYF.

The chain joins TRBV20-1 to TRBJ2-7; maybe TRBD1 (6 bases). The CDR3 sequence is 13 residues long. The V gene lost 4 bases and the J gene lost 6 bases, with 16 bases spanning the gap. Germline V gene lookup returns CDR1 DFQATT and CDR2 SNEGSKA (reference sequence). The CDR3, as DNA: TGCAGTGCTACCTACAGGGCTTCTGGCGAGCAGTACTTC. Translation gives CSATYRASGEQYF.

This chain links TRBV7-2 with TRBJ2-3; 8 bases map to TRBD2. J gave up 7 bases and V 2 bases, and 8 bases lay outside the gene matches. Per germline, CDR1 SGHTA and CDR2 FQGNSA. This CDR3 region has 15 residues. DNA of the CDR3: TGTGCCAGCAGCTTACGACGGGGGGGCCTTAATACGCAGTATTTT. Amino acid sequence: CASSLRRGGLNTQYF.

The genes are TRBV28 and TRBJ1-4; 7 bases agree with TRBD1. V was pared by 8 bases and J by 14 bases, with 14 bases of the junction left unmatched. Germline V lookup: CDR1 MDHEN, CDR2 SYDVKM. This CDR3 is built from 13 residues. The CDR3 region is CASRIQGVRDLFF. In nucleotides, the CDR3 is TGTGCCAGCCGAATTCAGGGGGTGAGAGACCTGTTTTTT.

The chain joins TRBV7-2 to TRBJ2-5; D possibly corresponds to TRBD2 (6 bases). The end of the DNA aligns better with TRBJ2-1, so the J call may be wrong. The germline CDR1 and CDR2 sequences are SGHTA and FQGNSA. This CDR3 is 15 amino acids long. The CDR3 nucleotides are TGTGCCAGCAGCTTAGTTCGGCTAGCGAGAGAGACCCAGTTCTTC. Protein sequence: CASSLVRLARETQFF.

This rearrangement joins TRBV20-1 to TRBJ2-7, with D unresolved. The germline CDR1 and CDR2 sequences are DFQATT and SNEGSKA (reference sequence). The CDR3 extends over 15 amino acids. Trimming left V 1 base short and J 0 bases short, with 13 bases between. In DNA, the CDR3 is TGCAGTGCTAGAGGGGTCGGCGGAAGCTCCTACGAGCAGTACTTC. Translated: CSARGVGGSSYEQYF.

J is TRBJ2-7 and V is TRBV7-2; 12 positions agree with TRBD2. CDR1 and CDR2 from the germline V gene are SGHTA and FQGNSA. After removal of 5 bases from V and 6 bases from J, the junction contained 8 bases not matched to a gene. The CDR3 consists of 15 residues. The CDR3 coding sequence is TGTGCCAGCAGCCTCCGTTGGACTAGCGGGGTCGAGCAGTACTTC. Translation: CASSLRWTSGVEQYF.

The rearrangement uses TRBV5-8 and TRBJ2-7, with 10 bases identical to TRBD1. V shed 4 bases, J shed 3 bases, and the junction held 7 bases outside the gene matches. Germline V gene lookup returns CDR1 SGHTS and CDR2 YDEGEE. This CDR3 spans 15 amino acids. The CDR3 reads CASSRTGTGVYEQYF. The DNA of the CDR3 is TGTGCCAGCAGCCGCACCGGGACAGGGGTCTACGAGCAGTACTTC.

The gene calls are TRBV6-2 or TRBV6-3 and TRBJ1-2, with 8 bases matching TRBD1. V lost 6 bases and J lost 4; bases outside the gene matches: 19. This CDR3 contains 18 residues. The germline V gene has CDR1 MNHEY and CDR2 SVGEGT. CDR3 DNA sequence: TGTGCCAGCAGCTACGACAGGGGCCTACCTCTAAGCCCCTATGGCTACACCTTC. Translation gives CASSYDRGLPLSPYGYTF.